This is a list of T cell receptor beta chains from one sample in a study of lymphopenia after photon versus proton radiotherapy. The method was immunoSEQ multiplex PCR; TCRdb's version includes in-frame clones alone and lacks a portion of them. The data hold around 25,000 clones, with over 65% observed a single time. The material was peripheral blood, obtained from a patient treated with photon-based radiotherapy. The receptors originated from a man aged 40-50 years with gastric cancer. The conserved cysteine and the conserved F or W are not part of the CDR3 here.

j_gene: TRBJ1-2
v_gene: TRBV6-1
CDR3aa: ASKKDPNGGYGYT

j_gene: TRBJ1-5
v_gene: TRBV6-1
CDR3aa: ASRGDSNQPQH

j_gene: TRBJ2-3
v_gene: TRBV6-5
CDR3aa: ASRNQGTQY

j_gene: TRBJ2-3
v_gene: TRBV7-2
CDR3aa: ASSTRQGTDTQY

j_gene: TRBJ1-1
v_gene: TRBV30
CDR3aa: ATMVGAGTEAF

j_gene: TRBJ2-1
v_gene: TRBV5-4
CDR3aa: ASSAGQTVEQF

j_gene: TRBJ1-4
v_gene: TRBV19
CDR3aa: ASSGFWREFEKLF

j_gene: TRBJ1-6
v_gene: TRBV18
CDR3aa: ASSPIAGQSFSYNSPLH

j_gene: TRBJ2-5
v_gene: TRBV7-8
CDR3aa: ASSLNYPETQY

j_gene: TRBJ1-2
v_gene: TRBV7-9
CDR3aa: ASRWTGGYGYT

j_gene: TRBJ1-1
v_gene: TRBV5-1
CDR3aa: ASTGVGEITEAF

j_gene: TRBJ2-7
v_gene: TRBV5-6
CDR3aa: ASSPLGQGGSNEQY

j_gene: TRBJ2-3
v_gene: TRBV30
CDR3aa: AWTAGPTDTQY

j_gene: TRBJ2-7
v_gene: TRBV6-6
CDR3aa: ASSYSTSGGLEQY

j_gene: TRBJ1-1
v_gene: TRBV30
CDR3aa: AWSVREQAAF

j_gene: TRBJ2-7
v_gene: TRBV5-4
CDR3aa: ASSQRGEQY

j_gene: TRBJ1-5
v_gene: TRBV27
CDR3aa: ASSLSWLSGQPQH

j_gene: TRBJ2-2
v_gene: TRBV7-9
CDR3aa: ASSLQSSNTGELF

j_gene: TRBJ2-7
v_gene: TRBV18
CDR3aa: ASSRTGGEYEQY

j_gene: TRBJ2-7
v_gene: TRBV6-6
CDR3aa: ASKRGQISYEQY

j_gene: TRBJ1-5
v_gene: TRBV10-3
CDR3aa: AIAGRGEQPQH

j_gene: TRBJ2-5
v_gene: TRBV4-1
CDR3aa: ASSGAGSSETQY

j_gene: TRBJ1-4
v_gene: TRBV7-2
CDR3aa: ASSYPQATNEKLF